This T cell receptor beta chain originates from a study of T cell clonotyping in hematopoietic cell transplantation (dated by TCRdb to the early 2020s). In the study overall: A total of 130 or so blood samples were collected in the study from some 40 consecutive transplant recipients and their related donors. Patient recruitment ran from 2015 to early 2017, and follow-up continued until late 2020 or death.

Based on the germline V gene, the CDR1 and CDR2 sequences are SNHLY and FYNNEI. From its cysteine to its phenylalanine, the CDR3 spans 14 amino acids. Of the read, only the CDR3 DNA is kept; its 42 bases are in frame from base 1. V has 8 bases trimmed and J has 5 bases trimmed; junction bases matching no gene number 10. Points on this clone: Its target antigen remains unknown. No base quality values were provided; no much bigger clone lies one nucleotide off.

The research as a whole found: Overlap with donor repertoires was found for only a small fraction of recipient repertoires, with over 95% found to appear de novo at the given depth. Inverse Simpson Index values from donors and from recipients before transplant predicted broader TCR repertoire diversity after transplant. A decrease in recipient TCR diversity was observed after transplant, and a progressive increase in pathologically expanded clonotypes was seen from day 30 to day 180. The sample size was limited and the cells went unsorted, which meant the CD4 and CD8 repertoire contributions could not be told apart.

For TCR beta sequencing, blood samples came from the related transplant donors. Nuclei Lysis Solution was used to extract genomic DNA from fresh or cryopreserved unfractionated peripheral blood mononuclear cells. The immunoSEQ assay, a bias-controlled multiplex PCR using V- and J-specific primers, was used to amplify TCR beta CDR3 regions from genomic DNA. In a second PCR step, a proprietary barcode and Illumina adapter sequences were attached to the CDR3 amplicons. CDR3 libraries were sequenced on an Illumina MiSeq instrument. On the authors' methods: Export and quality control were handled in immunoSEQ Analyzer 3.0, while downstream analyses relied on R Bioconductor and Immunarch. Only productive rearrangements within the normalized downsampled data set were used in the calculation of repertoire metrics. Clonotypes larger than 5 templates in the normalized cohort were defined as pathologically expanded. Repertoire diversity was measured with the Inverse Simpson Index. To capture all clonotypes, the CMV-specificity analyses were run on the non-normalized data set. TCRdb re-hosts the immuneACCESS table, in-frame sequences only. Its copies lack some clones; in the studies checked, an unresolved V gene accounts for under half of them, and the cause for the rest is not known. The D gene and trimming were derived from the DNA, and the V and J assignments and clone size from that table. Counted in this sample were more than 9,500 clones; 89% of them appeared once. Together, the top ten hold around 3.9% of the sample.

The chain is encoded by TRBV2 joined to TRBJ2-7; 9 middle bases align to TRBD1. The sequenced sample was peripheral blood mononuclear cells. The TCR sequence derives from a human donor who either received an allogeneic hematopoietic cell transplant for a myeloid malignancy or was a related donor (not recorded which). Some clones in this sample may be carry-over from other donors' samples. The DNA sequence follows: TGTGCCAGCCTCACCGGGACAGGGAGGAACGAGCAGTACTTC. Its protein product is CASLTGTGRNEQYF.